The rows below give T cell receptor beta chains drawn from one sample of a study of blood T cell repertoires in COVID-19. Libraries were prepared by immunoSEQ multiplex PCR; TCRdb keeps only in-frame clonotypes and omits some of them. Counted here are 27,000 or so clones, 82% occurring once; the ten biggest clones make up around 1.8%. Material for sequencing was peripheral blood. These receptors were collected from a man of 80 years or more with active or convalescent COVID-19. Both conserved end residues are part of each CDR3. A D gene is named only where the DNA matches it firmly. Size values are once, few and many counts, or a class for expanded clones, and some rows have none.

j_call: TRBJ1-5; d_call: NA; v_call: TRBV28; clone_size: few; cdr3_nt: TGTGCCAGCAGGGTAGGACAGTTAAATCAGCCCCAGCATTTT; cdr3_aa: CASRVGQLNQPQHF
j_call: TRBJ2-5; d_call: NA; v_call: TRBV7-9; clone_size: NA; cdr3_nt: TGTGCCAGCAGCCCGCCCCGGACAGAAGAGACCCAGTACTTC; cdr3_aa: CASSPPRTEETQYF
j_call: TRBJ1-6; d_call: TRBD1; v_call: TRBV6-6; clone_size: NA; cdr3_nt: TGTGCCAGCAGTCCGGGACAGGGAGTTTATGGCTATAATTCACCCCTCCACTTT; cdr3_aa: CASSPGQGVYGYNSPLHF
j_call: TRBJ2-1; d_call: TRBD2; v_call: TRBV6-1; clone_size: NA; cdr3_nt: TGTGCCAGCAGTGAAGACGGGAGGTCCTACAATGAGCAGTTCTTC; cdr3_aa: CASSEDGRSYNEQFF
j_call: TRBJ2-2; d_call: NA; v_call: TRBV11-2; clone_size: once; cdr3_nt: TGTGCCAGCGGTCCAGTCAACACCGGGGAGCTGTTTTTT; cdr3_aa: CASGPVNTGELFF
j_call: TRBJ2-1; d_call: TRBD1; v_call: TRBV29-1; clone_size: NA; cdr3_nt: TGCAGCGCCGGGACAGGGAGGATTGAGCAGTTCTTC; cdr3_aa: CSAGTGRIEQFF
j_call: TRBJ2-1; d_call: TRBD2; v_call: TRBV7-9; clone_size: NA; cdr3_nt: TGTGCCAGCAGCGCGACTAGCGGGAGCTCCTACAATGAGCAGTTCTTC; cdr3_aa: CASSATSGSSYNEQFF
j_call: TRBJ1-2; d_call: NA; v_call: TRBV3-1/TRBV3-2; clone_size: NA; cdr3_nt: TGTGCCAGCAGCCAAGGTCCGGGATCCTATGGCTACACCTTC; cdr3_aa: CASSQGPGSYGYTF
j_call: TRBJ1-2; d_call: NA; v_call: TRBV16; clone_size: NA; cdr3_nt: TGTGCCAGCAGAACCCCGGGACAAACACATGGTGCAATCTTC; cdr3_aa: CASRTPGQTHGAIF
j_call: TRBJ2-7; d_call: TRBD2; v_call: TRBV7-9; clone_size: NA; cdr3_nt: TGTGCCAGCAGCTTCATGAGCGGGGTCCCCGAGCAGTACTTC; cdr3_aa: CASSFMSGVPEQYF
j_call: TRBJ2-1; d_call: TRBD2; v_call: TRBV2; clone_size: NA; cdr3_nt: TGTGCCAGCAGTGAAACTAGCGGGGGGGTCACTGAGCAGTTCTTC; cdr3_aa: CASSETSGGVTEQFF
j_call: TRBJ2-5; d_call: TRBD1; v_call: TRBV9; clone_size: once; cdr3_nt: TGTGCCAGCAGCGACGGACAGGGTGCCTTTCGGTACTTC; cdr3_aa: CASSDGQGAFRYF
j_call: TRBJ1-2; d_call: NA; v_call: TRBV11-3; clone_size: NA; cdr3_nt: TGTGCCAGCCGGAAACGAGGGAAGTATGGCTACACCTTC; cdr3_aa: CASRKRGKYGYTF
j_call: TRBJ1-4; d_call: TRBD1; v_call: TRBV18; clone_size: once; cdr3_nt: TGTGCCAGCTCACCTGACAGGGGGATCACTAATGAAAAACTGTTTTTT; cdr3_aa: CASSPDRGITNEKLFF
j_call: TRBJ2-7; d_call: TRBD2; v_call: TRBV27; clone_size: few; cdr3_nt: TGTGCCAGCACCCCTGGGGGGGGTCCCTCCAACGAGCAGTACTTC; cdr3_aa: CASTPGGGPSNEQYF
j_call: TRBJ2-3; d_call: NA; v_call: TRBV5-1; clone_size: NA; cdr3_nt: TGCGCCAGCAGCCAGTACACAGATACGCAGTATTTT; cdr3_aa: CASSQYTDTQYF
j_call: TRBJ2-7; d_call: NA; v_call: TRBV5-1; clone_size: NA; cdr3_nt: TGCGCCAGCAGCTCGAACTTCGGCGAGCAGTACTTC; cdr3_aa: CASSSNFGEQYF
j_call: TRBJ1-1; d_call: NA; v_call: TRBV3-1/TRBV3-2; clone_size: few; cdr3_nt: TGTGCCAGCAGCCAATCGGTGAACACTGAAGCTTTCTTT; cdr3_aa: CASSQSVNTEAFF
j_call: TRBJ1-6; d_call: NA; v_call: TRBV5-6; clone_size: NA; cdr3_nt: TGTGCCAGCAGCCCAAAGGGACATTTCCTCCGTAATTCACCCCTCCACTTT; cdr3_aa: CASSPKGHFLRNSPLHF
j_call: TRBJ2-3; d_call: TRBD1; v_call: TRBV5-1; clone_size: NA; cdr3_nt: TGCGCCAGCAGCATAGGACAGGGTGCAGATACGCAGTATTTT; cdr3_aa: CASSIGQGADTQYF
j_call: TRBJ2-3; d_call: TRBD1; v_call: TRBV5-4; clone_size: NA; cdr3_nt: TGTGCCAGCAGCTTCGGACAGGCAAGCACAGATACGCAGTATTTT; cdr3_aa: CASSFGQASTDTQYF
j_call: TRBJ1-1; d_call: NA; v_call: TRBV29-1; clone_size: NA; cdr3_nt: TGCAGCGTTGGGGCGGGGGCGGTGAACACTGAAGCTTTCTTT; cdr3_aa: CSVGAGAVNTEAFF